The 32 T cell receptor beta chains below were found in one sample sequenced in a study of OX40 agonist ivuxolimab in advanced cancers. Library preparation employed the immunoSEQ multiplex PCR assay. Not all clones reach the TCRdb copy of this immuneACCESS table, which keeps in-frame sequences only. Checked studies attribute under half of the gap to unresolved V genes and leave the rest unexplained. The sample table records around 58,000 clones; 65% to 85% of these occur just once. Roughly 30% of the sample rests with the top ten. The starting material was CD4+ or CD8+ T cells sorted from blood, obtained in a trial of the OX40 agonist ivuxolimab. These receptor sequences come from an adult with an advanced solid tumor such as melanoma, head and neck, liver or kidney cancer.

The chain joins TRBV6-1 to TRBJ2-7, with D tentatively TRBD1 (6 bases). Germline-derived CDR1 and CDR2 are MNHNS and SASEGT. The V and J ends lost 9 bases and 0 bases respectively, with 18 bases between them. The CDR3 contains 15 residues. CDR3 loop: CASRVRTESSYEQYF. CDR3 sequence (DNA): TGTGCCAGTCGGGTGAGGACAGAGAGCTCCTACGAGCAGTACTTC.

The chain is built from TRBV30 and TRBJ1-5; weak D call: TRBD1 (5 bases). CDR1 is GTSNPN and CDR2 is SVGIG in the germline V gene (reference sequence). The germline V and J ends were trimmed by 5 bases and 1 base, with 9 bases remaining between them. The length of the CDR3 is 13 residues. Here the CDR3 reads CAWQGGSNQPQHF. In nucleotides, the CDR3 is TGTGCCTGGCAGGGAGGGAGCAATCAGCCCCAGCATTTT.

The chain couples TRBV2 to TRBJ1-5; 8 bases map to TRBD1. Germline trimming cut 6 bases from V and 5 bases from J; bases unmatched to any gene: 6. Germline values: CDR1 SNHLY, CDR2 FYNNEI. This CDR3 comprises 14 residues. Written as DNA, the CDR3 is TGTGCCAGCAGCCTTAGGGGACAGGATCAGCCCCAGCATTTT. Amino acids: CASSLRGQDQPQHF.

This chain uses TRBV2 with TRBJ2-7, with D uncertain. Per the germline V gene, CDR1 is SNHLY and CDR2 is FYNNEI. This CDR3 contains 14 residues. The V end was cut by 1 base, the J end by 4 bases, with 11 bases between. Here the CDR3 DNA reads TGTGCCAGCAGTGAAGAAAACTATACTTACGAGCAGTACTTC. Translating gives CASSEENYTYEQYF.

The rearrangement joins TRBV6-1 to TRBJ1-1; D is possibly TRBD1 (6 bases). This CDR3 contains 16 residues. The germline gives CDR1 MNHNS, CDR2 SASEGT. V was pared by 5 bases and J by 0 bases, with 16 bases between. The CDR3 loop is CASSKGLGHLNTEAFF. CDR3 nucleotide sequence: TGTGCCAGCAGTAAAGGACTGGGACACCTGAACACTGAAGCTTTCTTT.

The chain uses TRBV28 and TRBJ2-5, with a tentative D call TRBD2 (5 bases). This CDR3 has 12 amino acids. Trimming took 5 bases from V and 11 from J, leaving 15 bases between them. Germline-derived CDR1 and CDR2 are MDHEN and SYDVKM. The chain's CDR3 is CASSPRTGEQYF. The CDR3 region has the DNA TGTGCCAGCAGTCCAAGGACTGGTGAGCAGTACTTC.

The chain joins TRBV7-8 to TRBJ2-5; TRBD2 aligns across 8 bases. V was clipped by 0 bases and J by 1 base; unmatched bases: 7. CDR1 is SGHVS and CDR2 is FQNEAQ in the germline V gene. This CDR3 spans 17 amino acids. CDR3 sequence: CASSLALGGALQETQYF. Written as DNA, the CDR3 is TGTGCCAGCAGCTTAGCGCTCGGGGGGGCCCTCCAAGAGACCCAGTACTTC.

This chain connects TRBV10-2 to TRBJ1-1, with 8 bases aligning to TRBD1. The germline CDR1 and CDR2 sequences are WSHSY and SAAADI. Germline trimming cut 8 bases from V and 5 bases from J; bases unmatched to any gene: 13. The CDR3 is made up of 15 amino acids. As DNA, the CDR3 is TGCGCCAGCGGCGACCCCGACAGGGGTCGGACTGAAGCTTTCTTT. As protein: CASGDPDRGRTEAFF.

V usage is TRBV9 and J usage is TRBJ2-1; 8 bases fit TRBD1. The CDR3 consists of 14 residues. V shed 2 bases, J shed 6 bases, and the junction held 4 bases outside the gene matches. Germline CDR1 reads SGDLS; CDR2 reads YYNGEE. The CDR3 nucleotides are TGTGCCAGCAGCGTTACAGGGGGTTCCAATGAGCAGTTCTTC. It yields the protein CASSVTGGSNEQFF. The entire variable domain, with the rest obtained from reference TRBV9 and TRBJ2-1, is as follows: DSGVTQTPKHLITATGQRVTLRCSPRSGDLSVYWYQQSLDQGLQFLIQYYNGEERAKGNILERFSAQQFPDLHSELNLSSLELGDSALYFCASSVTGGSNEQFFGPGTRLTVL.

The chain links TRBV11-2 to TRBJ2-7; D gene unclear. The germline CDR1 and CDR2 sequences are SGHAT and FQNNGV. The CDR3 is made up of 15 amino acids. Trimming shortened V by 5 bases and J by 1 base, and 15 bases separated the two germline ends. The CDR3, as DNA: TGTGCCAGCAGCGAGATCAGAGGTCGGTCCTACGAGCAGTACTTC. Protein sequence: CASSEIRGRSYEQYF.

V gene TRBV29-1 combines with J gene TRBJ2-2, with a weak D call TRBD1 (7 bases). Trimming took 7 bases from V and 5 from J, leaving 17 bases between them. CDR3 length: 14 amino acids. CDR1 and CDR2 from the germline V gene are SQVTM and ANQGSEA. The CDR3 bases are TGCAGCGCTGGGGGGACAGTCACGACCGGGGAGCTGTTTTTT. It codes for CSAGGTVTTGELFF.

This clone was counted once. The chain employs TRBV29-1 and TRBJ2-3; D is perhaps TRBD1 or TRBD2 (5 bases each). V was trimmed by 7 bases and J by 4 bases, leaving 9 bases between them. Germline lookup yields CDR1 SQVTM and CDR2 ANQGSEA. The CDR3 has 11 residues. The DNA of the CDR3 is TGCAGCGCCCGGGACCCAGATACGCAGTATTTT. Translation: CSARDPDTQYF.

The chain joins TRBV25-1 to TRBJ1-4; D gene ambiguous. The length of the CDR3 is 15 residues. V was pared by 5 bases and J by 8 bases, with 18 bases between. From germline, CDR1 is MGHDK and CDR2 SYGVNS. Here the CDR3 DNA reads TGTGCCAGCAGTCCAGGAAGGCGAGGGTACGAAAAACTGTTTTTT. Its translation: CASSPGRRGYEKLFF.

The CDR3 here is CASTTGTRHYEQYF. In nucleotides, the CDR3 is TGTGCCAGCACCACCGGGACTCGGCACTACGAGCAGTACTTC. The chain joins TRBV6-5 to TRBJ2-7; the D gene is possibly TRBD2 (6 bases). The germline V gene encodes CDR1 MNHEY and CDR2 SVGAGI. The V gene lost 7 bases and the J gene lost 3 bases, with 16 bases spanning the gap. The CDR3 totals 14 residues.

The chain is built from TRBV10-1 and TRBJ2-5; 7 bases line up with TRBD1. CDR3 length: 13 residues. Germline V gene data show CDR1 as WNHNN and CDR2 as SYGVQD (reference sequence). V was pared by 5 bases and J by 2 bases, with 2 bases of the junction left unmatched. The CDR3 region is CASSSQGQETQYF. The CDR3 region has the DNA TGCGCCAGCAGTTCACAGGGGCAAGAGACCCAGTACTTC.

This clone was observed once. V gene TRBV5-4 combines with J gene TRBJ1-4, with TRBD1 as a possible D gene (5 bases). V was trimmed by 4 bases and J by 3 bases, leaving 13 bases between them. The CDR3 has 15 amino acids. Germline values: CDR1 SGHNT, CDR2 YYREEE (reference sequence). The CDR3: CASSPLGGSNEKLFF. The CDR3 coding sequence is TGTGCCAGCAGCCCCCTCGGGGGATCTAATGAAAAACTGTTTTTT. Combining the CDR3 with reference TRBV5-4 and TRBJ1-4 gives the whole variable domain ETGVTQSPTHLIKTRGQQVTLRCSSQSGHNTVSWYQQALGQGPQFIFQYYREEENGRGNFPPRFSGLQFPNYSSELNVNALELDDSALYLCASSPLGGSNEKLFFGSGTQLSVL.

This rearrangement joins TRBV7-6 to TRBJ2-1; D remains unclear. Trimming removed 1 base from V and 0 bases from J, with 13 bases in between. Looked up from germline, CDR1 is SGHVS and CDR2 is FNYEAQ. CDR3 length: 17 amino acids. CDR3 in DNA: TGTGCCAGCAGCTTAGGCGCTTTGCGGAGCTCCTACAATGAGCAGTTCTTC. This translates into CASSLGALRSSYNEQFF.

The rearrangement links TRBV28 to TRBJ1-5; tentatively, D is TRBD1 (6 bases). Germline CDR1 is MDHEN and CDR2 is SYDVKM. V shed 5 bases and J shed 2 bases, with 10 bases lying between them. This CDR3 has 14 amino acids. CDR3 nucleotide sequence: TGTGCCAGCAGTCTACCAGGGGGCAATCAGCCCCAGCATTTT. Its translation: CASSLPGGNQPQHF. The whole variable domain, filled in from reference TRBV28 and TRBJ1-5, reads DVKVTQSSRYLVKRTGEKVFLECVQDMDHENMFWYRQDPGLGLRLIYFSYDVKMKEKGDIPEGYSVSREKKERFSLILESASTNQTSMYLCASSLPGGNQPQHFGDGTRLSIL.

The CDR3 DNA reads TGTGCCAGCAGTGAAATGATGGCAACTGAAGCTTTCTTT. Residues: CASSEMMATEAFF. This rearrangement joins TRBV6-1 to TRBJ1-1; D gene unclear. The germline gives CDR1 MNHNS, CDR2 SASEGT. V was cut by 2 bases and J by 5 bases, with 9 bases left in between. CDR3 size: 13 residues.

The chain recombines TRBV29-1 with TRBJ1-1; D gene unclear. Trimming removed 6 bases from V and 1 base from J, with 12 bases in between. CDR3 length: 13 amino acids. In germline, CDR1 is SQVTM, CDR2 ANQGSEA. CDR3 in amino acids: CSVTRIENTEAFF. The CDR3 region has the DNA TGCAGCGTAACCCGAATAGAGAACACTGAAGCTTTCTTT.

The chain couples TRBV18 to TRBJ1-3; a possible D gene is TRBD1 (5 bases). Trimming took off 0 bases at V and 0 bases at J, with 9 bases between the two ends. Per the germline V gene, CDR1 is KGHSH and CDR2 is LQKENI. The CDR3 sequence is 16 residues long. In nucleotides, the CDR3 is TGTGCCAGCTCACCACCGGGGGGGAGCTCTGGAAACACCATATATTTT. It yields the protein CASSPPGGSSGNTIYF.

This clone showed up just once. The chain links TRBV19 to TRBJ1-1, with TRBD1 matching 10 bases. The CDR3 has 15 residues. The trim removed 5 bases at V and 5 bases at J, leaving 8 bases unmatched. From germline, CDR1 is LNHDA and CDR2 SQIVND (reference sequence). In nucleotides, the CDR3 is TGTGCCAGTAGTTTCACCGGGACAGGGGAGACTGAAGCTTTCTTT. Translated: CASSFTGTGETEAFF.

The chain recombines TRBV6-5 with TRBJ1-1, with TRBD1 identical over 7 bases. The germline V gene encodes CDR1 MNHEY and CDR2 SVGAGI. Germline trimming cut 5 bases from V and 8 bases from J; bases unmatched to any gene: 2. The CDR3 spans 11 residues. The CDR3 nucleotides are TGTGCCAGCAGTCAGGGGGGGGAAGCTTTCTTT. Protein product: CASSQGGEAFF.

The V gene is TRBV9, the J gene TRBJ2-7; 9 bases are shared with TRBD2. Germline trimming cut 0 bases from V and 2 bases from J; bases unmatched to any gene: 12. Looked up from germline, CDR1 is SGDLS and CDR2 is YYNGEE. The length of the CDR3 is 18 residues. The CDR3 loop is CASSVAGAGGGGTYEQYF. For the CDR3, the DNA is TGTGCCAGCAGCGTAGCTGGAGCGGGAGGAGGGGGTACCTACGAGCAGTACTTC.

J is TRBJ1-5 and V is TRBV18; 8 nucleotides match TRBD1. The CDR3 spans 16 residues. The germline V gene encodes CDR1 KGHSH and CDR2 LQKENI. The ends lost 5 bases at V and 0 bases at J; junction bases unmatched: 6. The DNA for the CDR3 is TGTGCCAGCTCAGTCAACAGGGGGAGTAGCAATCAGCCCCAGCATTTT. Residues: CASSVNRGSSNQPQHF.

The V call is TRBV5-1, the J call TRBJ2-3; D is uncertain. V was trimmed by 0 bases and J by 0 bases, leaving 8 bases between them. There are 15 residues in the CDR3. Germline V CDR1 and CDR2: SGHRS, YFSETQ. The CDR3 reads CASSLDKRSTDTQYF. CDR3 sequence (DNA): TGCGCCAGCAGCTTGGACAAAAGAAGCACAGATACGCAGTATTTT.

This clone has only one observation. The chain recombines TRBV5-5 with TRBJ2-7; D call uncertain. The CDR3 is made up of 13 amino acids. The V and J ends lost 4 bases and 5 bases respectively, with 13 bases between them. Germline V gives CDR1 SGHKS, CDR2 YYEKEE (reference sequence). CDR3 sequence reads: CASSGRGGHEQYF. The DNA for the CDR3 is TGTGCCAGCAGCGGAAGAGGCGGACACGAGCAGTACTTC.

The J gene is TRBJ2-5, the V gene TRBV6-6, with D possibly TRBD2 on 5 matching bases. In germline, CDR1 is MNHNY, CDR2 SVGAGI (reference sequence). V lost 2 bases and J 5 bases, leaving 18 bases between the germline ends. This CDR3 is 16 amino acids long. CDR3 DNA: TGTGCCAGCAGTTACCTACTCACTAGGCTGGGGGAGACCCAGTACTTC. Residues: CASSYLLTRLGETQYF.

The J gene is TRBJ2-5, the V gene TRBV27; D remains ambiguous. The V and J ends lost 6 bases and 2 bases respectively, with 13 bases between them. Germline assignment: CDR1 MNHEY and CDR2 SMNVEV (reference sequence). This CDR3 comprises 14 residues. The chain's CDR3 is CASSKSPAQETQYF. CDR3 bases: TGTGCCAGCAGCAAGTCACCGGCGCAAGAGACCCAGTACTTC.

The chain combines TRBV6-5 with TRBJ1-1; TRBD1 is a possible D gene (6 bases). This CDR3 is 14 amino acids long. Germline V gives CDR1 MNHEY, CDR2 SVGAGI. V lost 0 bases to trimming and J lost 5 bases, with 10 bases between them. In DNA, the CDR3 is TGTGCCAGCAGTTACTCAAGGGGGGTTACTGAAGCTTTCTTT. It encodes CASSYSRGVTEAFF.

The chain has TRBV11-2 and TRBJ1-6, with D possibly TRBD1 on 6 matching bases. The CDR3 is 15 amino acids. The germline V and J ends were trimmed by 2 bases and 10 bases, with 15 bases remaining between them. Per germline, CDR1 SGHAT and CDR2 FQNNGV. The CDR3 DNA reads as TGTGCCAGCAGCTTAAACGGGGGGCCGGGGTCACCCCTCCACTTT. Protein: CASSLNGGPGSPLHF.

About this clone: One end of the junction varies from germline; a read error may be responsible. The CDR3 DNA is TGTGCCAGCAGTCTATCCGGGACAGGGGGTCAGCCCCAGCATTTT. Amino acids: CASSLSGTGGQPQHF. The rearrangement links TRBV27 to TRBJ1-5, with TRBD1 matching 11 bases. This CDR3 is built from 15 residues. Germline CDR1 is MNHEY and CDR2 is SMNVEV (reference sequence).